This passage covers 4 T cell receptor beta chains from one sample sequenced in a study of blood T cell repertoires in COVID-19. The repertoire was sequenced with immunoSEQ multiplex PCR; TCRdb's copy has only in-frame clones and lacks some. The sample lists approximately 190,000 clones, approximately 80% seen once, with about 5% in the top ten. The sequenced sample was PBMCs or T cells enriched from blood (not recorded which). These receptors all come from a woman in her fifties or sixties with acute COVID-19.

The chain links TRBV5-8 to TRBJ2-7; tentatively, D is TRBD2 (6 bases). V gave up 4 bases and J gave up 6 bases, with 17 bases separating them. Germline-derived CDR1 and CDR2 are SGHTS and YDEGEE. This CDR3 has 14 amino acids. The CDR3 DNA follows: TGTGCCAGCAGCCCCCGGGACTGGCTACGCGAGCAGTACTTC. Amino acids: CASSPRDWLREQYF.

CDR3 nucleotide sequence: TGCAGCGCCCAGGTTCTCCGAAACACCATATATTTT. Protein: CSAQVLRNTIYF. The gene calls are TRBV29-1 and TRBJ1-3; D is undetermined. V gave up 7 bases and J gave up 5 bases, with 12 bases separating them. CDR1 is SQVTM and CDR2 is ANQGSEA in the germline V gene. The CDR3 is 12 residues long. Supplemented by reference TRBV29-1 and TRBJ1-3, the full variable domain reads SAVISQKPSRDICQRGTSLTIQCQVDSQVTMMFWYRQQPGQSLTLIATANQGSEATYESGFVIDKFPISRPNLTFSTLTVSNMSPEDSSIYLCSAQVLRNTIYFGEGSWLTVV.

This chain joins TRBV19 and TRBJ1-1; 10 nucleotides align to TRBD1. The CDR3 length is 15 residues. Germline CDR1 is LNHDA and CDR2 is SQIVND (reference sequence). Trimming cost V 5 bases and J 2 bases; bases outside gene matches: 5. The CDR3 reads CASSVTGGSNTEAFF. The CDR3 region has the DNA TGTGCCAGTAGTGTGACAGGGGGCAGTAACACTGAAGCTTTCTTT.

The gene calls are TRBV28 and TRBJ1-2; D possibly corresponds to TRBD1 (5 bases). The germline V gene has CDR1 MDHEN and CDR2 SYDVKM. The germline V and J ends were trimmed by 5 bases and 4 bases, with 14 bases remaining between them. The CDR3 consists of 14 residues. CDR3 nucleotide sequence: TGTGCCAGCAGTCTGGGCCAGGGCCTCTATGGCTACACCTTC. Its translation: CASSLGQGLYGYTF.